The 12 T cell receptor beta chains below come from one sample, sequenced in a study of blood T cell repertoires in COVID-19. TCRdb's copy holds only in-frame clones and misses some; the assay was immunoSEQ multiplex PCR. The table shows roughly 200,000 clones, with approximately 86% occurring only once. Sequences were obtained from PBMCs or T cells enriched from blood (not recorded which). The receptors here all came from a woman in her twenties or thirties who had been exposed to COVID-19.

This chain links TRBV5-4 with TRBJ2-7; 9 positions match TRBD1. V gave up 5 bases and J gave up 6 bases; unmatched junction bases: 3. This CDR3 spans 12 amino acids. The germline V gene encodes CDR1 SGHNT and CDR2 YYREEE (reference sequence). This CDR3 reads CASRVDRGEQYF. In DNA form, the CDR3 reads TGTGCCAGCAGGGTGGACAGGGGCGAGCAGTACTTC.

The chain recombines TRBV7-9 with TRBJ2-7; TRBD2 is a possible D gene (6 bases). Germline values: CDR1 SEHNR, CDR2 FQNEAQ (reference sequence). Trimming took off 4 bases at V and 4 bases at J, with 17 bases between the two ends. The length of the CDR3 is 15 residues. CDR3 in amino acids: CASSSGTRRGYEQYF. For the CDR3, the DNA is TGTGCCAGCAGCTCCGGGACTCGAAGGGGTTACGAGCAGTACTTC. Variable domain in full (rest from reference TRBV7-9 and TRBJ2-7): DTGVSQNPRHKITKRGQNVTFRCDPISEHNRLYWYRQTLGQGPEFLTYFQNEAQLEKSRLLSDRFSAERPKGSFSTLEIQRTEQGDSAMYLCASSSGTRRGYEQYFGPGTRLTVT.

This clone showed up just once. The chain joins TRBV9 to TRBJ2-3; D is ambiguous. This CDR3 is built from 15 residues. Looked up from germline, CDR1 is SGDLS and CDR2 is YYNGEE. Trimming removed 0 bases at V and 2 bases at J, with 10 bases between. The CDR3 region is CASSVGLDLTDTQYF. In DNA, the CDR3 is TGTGCCAGCAGCGTAGGGCTAGACCTCACAGATACGCAGTATTTT.

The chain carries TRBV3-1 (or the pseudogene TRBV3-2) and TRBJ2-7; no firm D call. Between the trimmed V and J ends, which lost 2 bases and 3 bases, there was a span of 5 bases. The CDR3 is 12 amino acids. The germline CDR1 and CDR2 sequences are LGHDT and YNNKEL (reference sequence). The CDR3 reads CASSQNSYEQYF. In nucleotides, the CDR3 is TGTGCCAGCAGCCAAAATAGCTACGAGCAGTACTTC.

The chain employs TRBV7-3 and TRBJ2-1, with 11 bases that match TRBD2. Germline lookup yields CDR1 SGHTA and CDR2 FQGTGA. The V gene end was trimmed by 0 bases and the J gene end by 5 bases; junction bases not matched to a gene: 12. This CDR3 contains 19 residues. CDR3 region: CASSLTPRLTSGVHNEQFF. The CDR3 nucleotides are TGTGCCAGCAGCTTAACCCCGCGACTGACTAGCGGGGTTCACAATGAGCAGTTCTTC.

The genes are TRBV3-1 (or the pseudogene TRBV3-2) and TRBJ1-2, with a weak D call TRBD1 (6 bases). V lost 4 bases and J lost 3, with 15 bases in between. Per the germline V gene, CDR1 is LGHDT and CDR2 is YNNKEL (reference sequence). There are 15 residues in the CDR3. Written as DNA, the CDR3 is TGTGCCAGCAGCCTCCCCGGGGGGGGCTACTATGGCTACACCTTC. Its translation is CASSLPGGGYYGYTF.

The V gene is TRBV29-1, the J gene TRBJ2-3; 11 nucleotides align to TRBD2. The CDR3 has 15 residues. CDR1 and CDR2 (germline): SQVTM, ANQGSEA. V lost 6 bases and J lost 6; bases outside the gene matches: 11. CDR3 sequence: CSVHGTSGGGDTQYF. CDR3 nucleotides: TGCAGCGTACACGGTACTAGCGGGGGAGGGGATACGCAGTATTTT.

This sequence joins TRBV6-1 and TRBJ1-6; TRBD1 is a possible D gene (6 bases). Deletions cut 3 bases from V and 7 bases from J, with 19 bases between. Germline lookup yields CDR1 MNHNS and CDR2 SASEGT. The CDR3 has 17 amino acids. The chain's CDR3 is CASSDPPGGASNSPLHF. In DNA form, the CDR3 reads TGTGCCAGCAGTGACCCTCCGGGGGGGGCCAGCAATTCACCCCTCCACTTT.

CDR3 residues: CASSYSFRGDEKLFF. In nucleotides, the CDR3 is TGTGCCAGCAGTTACTCTTTCCGGGGGGACGAAAAACTGTTTTTT. J is TRBJ1-4 and V is TRBV6-5; possibly TRBD1 for D (5 bases). This CDR3 comprises 15 residues. CDR1 and CDR2 (germline): MNHEY, SVGAGI. Deletions cut 0 bases from V and 8 bases from J, with 13 bases between.

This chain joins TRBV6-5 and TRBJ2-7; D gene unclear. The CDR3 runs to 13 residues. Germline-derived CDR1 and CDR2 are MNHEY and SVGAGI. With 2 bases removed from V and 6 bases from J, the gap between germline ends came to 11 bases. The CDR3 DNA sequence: TGTGCCAGCAGTTACGGAGAAGCCTCCGAGCAGTACTTC. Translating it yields CASSYGEASEQYF.

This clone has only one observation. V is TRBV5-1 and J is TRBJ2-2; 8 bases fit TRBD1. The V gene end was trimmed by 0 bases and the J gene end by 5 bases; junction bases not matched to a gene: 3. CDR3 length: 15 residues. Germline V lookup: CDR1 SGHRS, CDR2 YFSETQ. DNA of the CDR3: TGCGCCAGCAGCTTGGAGGACAGGGATACCGGGGAGCTGTTTTTT. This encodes CASSLEDRDTGELFF. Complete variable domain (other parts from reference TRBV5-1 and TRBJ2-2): KAGVTQTPRYLIKTRGQQVTLSCSPISGHRSVSWYQQTPGQGLQFLFEYFSETQRNKGNFPGRFSGRQFSNSRSEMNVSTLELGDSALYLCASSLEDRDTGELFFGEGSRLTVL.

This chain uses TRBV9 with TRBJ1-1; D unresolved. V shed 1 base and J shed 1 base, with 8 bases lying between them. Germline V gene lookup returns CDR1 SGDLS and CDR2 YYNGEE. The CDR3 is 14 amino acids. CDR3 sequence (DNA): TGTGCCAGCAGCGTATCAACAGCGAACACTGAAGCTTTCTTT. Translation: CASSVSTANTEAFF.